The T cell receptor beta chain under discussion was sequenced for a study of blood T cells in healthy people across ages. As for this clonotype: This is likely a read error, given that the CDR3 carries no conserved phenylalanine or tryptophan at its end.

Next came a second PCR, run for about 6 to 12 cycles, which used a sample-barcoded 5' primer along with a J-beta primer mix. TCRdb re-derived calls from the 5' RACE reads in MiXCR, one entry per CDR3 protein. The repertoire has 550,000 to 700,000 distinct CDR3 sequences, approximately 25% of them found once; the top ten carry roughly 18%. The clonotype was recovered from a woman in her seventies in good health. The sample consisted of blood.

As DNA, the CDR3 is TGTGCCAGCTGTAACAGGGGGCTAAGCAATCAGCCCCAGCATCTT. Protein product: CASCNRGLSNQPQHL. The chain carries TRBV28 and TRBJ1-5, with 9 bases identical to TRBD1. V shed 8 bases and J 1 base; nucleotides not matched to a gene: 6. This CDR3 region has 15 residues. CDR1 is MDHEN and CDR2 is SYDVKM in the germline V gene.